The source of this TCR beta chain is a study of T cells in Graves' hyperthyroidism and ophthalmopathy. Study-wide results and limits: Blood also contained most expanded thyroid clonotypes above 0.001.

Stable disease denoted Graves' hyperthyroidism without ophthalmopathy progression within 18 months. It was approximately 9.7 ml of fresh peripheral blood that supplied the PBMCs. Amplified regions were TCR beta CDR3 sequences from RNA transcripts. The HTBI primer set served for first-round RT-PCR of the TCR CDR3. In TCRdb, the multiplex PCR reads were re-called with MiXCR into one record per CDR3 protein. The sample holds over 500,000 distinct CDR3 sequences, 14% seen once. This CDR3 has 15 amino acids. Germline V gives CDR1 DFQATT, CDR2 SNEGSKA (reference sequence). Losses at the gene ends were 2 bases for V and 1 base for J; bases not matched to a gene: 5. There are many counts of this clonotype. Its antigen is not known.

The specimen sequenced was blood. This TCR came from a woman aged 40 to 50 with Graves' hyperthyroidism. This sequence joins TRBV20-1 and TRBJ2-1; 7 nucleotides agree with TRBD1. CDR3 loop: CSARRDRDSYNEQFF. CDR3 bases: TGCAGTGCTAGACGTGACAGGGATTCCTACAATGAGCAGTTCTTC.